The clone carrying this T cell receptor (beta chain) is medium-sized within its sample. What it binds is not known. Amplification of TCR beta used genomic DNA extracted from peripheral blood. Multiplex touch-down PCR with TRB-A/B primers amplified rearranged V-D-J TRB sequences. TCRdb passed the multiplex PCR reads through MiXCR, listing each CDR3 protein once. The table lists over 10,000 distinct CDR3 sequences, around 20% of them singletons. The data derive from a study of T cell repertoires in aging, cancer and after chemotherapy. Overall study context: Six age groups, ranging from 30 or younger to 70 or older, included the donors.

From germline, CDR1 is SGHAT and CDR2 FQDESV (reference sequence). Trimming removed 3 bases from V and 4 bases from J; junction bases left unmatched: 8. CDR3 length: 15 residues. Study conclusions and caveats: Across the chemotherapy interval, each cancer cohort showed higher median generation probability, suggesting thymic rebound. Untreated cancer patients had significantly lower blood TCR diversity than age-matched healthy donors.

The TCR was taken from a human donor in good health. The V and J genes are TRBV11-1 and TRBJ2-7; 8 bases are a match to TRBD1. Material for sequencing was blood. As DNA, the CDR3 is TGTGCCAGCAGCTTGCTCGCAGGGGGCTTATACGAGCAGTACTTC. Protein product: CASSLLAGGLYEQYF.